These T cell receptor beta chains were read from a single sample in a study of blood T cell repertoires in COVID-19. Clones were sequenced by immunoSEQ multiplex PCR, and TCRdb holds only the in-frame ones, with some missing. The sample records 150,000 to 250,000 clones, around 87% being singletons. Sequenced material: PBMCs or T cells enriched from blood (not recorded which). The source is a woman in her 30s who had recovered from COVID-19. Each CDR3 is given with its conserved first and last residue. Fields, in order: V gene, J gene, CDR3 protein.

>TRBV7-2|TRBJ2-7
CASSPRGAGVYEQYF
>TRBV5-1|TRBJ2-2
CASSLVAGGAGTGELFF
>TRBV24-1|TRBJ1-1
CATKDSLNTEAFF
>TRBV12-3/TRBV12-4|TRBJ2-2
CASSKHAGELFF
>TRBV5-1|TRBJ1-4
CASSFSSTNEKLFF
>TRBV19|TRBJ1-1
CASIAGGNTEAFF
>TRBV29-1|TRBJ1-2
CSVEDRSVSAGYTF
>TRBV7-8|TRBJ2-5
CASSQTGMAQYF
>TRBV9|TRBJ2-7
CASSVEASGPPYEQYF
>TRBV7-3|TRBJ2-2
CASSMGTGDGTGELFF
>TRBV10-3|TRBJ1-5
CAISESGGANQPQHF
>TRBV18|TRBJ2-3
CASSPFGTDTQYF
>TRBV2|TRBJ2-2
CASKDRNTGELFF
>TRBV5-1|TRBJ1-2
CASSLSAPGGYTF
>TRBV3-1/TRBV3-2|TRBJ2-1
CASSQSLHNEQFF
>TRBV4-3|TRBJ1-3
CASSQDWTGRNTIYF
>TRBV6-5|TRBJ1-5
CASRDQGLGNQPQHF
>TRBV5-4|TRBJ1-1
CASSPWGRGTEAFF
>TRBV7-2|TRBJ2-3
CASSLRGLAGLDTQYF
>TRBV12-3/TRBV12-4|TRBJ2-3
CASRPRATDTQYF
>TRBV30|TRBJ1-1
CAWSLGGTEAFF
>TRBV6-5|TRBJ1-1
CASRGRARRNTEAFF
>TRBV13|TRBJ1-2
CASSSQVYGYTF
>TRBV30|TRBJ1-3
CAFQHGNSGNTIYF
>TRBV30|TRBJ1-3
CAWSVPSTWAGSSSGNTIYF
>TRBV5-8|TRBJ2-3
CASNLGQGTDTQYF
>TRBV21-1|TRBJ1-2
CASTVETESFNYGYTF
>TRBV6-1|TRBJ1-2
CASSEAREDGYTF
>TRBV6-2/TRBV6-3|TRBJ2-1
CASSSRLAESYNEQFF
>TRBV7-5|TRBJ1-5
CARGLSISLAGHQPQHF
>TRBV6-2/TRBV6-3|TRBJ2-1
CASSYDSYNEQFF
>TRBV9|TRBJ2-5
CASSVDLAGGGEETQYF
>TRBV6-1|TRBJ2-6
CASSEVGDRGSGANVLTF
>TRBV9|TRBJ1-2
CASSDPSSNYGYTF
>TRBV4-3|TRBJ2-1
CASSQRTGGYYNEQFF
>TRBV2|TRBJ1-4
CARGTGGNYEKLFF
>TRBV19|TRBJ2-1
CASTGGAQSSYNEQFF
>TRBV21-1|TRBJ1-2
CASSKWGDRELYGYTF
>TRBV7-2|TRBJ1-3
CASSLGGGSGGNTIYF
>TRBV6-5|TRBJ1-1
CASLNMRGTTEAFF
>TRBV24-1|TRBJ2-1
CATSAGYPGLDEQFF
>TRBV7-2|TRBJ1-4
CASSPQGGPNEKLFF
>TRBV24-1|TRBJ2-5
CATSDPLTGGRETQYF
>TRBV7-8|TRBJ1-4
CASSLTGVNEKLFF
>TRBV5-4|TRBJ2-2
CASSSRRDPTGELFF
>TRBV14|TRBJ1-1
CASSQIGARTGMNTEAFF
>TRBV5-8|TRBJ1-4
CASSSGQGRELFF
>TRBV5-6|TRBJ1-1
CASSLFGQGGNTEAFF